This T cell receptor beta chain was found in a study of blood T cell repertoires in COVID-19. About the research overall: The study drew acute and convalescent COVID-19 samples from the United States, Italy and Spain. T cells, B-cell-depleted T cells, or PBMCs provided the cDNA or gDNA that served as material.

V dropped 9 bases and J dropped 0 bases, with 17 bases sitting between them. CDR1 is MNHEY and CDR2 is SMNVEV in the germline V gene (reference sequence). CDR3 length equals 15 residues. Per the original data handling: Amplification with reference gene primers provided the estimates of nucleated cell counts. Measured with immunoSEQ multiplex PCR; TCRdb has only the in-frame clones, and not every one. V, J and clone size are those of that table, while D and trimming were read from the DNA. The top ten hold 7.5% to 10% of the sample, which has some 100,000 clones, around nine tenths seen once. The sequence came from a woman in her sixties or seventies with acute or convalescent COVID-19. Sequenced input: peripheral blood. V usage is TRBV27 and J usage is TRBJ2-5; D not resolved. As DNA, the CDR3 is TGTGCCAGTTCCCTCCTGTCCTCGTACCAAGAGACCCAGTACTTC. This sequence encodes CASSLLSSYQETQYF.